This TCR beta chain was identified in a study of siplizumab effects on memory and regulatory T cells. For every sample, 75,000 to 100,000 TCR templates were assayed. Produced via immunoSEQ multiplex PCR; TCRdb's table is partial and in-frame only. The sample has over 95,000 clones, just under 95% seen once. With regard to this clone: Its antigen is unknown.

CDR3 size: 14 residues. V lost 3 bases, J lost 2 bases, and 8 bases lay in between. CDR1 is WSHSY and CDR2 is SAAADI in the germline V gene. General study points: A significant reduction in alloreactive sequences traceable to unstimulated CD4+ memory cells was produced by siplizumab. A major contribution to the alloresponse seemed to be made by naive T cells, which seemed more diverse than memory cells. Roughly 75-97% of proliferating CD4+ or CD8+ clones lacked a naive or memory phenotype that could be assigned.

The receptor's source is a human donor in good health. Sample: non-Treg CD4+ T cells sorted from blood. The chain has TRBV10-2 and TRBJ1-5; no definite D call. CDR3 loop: CASSDSTGNQPQHF. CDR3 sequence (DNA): TGCGCCAGCAGTGATTCAACGGGCAATCAGCCCCAGCATTTT.